This T cell receptor beta chain originates from a study of blood T cell repertoires in COVID-19. The wider study: Samples taken during acute and convalescent COVID-19 were collected in the United States, Italy and Spain. The analysed material was cDNA or gDNA that came from T cells, B-cell-depleted T cells, or PBMCs.

Profiling relied on immunoSEQ multiplex PCR, and the TCRdb table lists in-frame clones only, not all of them. The sample lists around 170,000 clones, 65% to 90% seen once, with roughly 9.1% in the top ten. CDR1 is SGHRS and CDR2 is YFSETQ in the germline V gene. The CDR3 is 16 amino acids. V shed 4 bases and J 4 bases; nucleotides not matched to a gene: 11. Sequenced sample: peripheral blood. V gene TRBV5-1 combines with J gene TRBJ1-2; 9 bases line up with TRBD1. This TCR was sampled from a man aged 50 or older with active or convalescent COVID-19. The CDR3 loop is CASSGEQGARGYGYTF. CDR3 DNA: TGCGCCAGCAGCGGAGAACAGGGGGCGCGGGGCTATGGCTACACCTTC.